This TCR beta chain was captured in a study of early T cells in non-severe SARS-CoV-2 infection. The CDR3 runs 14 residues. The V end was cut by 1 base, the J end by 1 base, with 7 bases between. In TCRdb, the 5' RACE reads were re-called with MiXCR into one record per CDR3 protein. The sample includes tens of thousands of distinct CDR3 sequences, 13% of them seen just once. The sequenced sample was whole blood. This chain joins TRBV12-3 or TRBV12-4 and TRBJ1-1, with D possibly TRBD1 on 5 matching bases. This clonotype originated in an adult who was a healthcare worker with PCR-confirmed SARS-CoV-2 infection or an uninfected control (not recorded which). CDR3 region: CASSLGGENTEAFF. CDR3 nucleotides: TGTGCCAGCAGTTTAGGGGGCGAGAACACTGAAGCTTTCTTT.